Each of the 27 T cell receptor beta chains below was sequenced from the same sample in a study of T cell responses to AZD1222 COVID-19 vaccine (dated by TCRdb to about 2021). The time point label corresponds to: baseline before first vaccination. The library was generated by the immunoSEQ multiplex PCR assay. In TCRdb, the immuneACCESS table is reduced to in-frame sequences with V and J assigned. These tables do not hold every clone; where another copy was compared, an unresolved V gene accounts for under half, and the others remain unexplained. The sample contains 70,000 or so clones, around 87% of them found a single time. The ten biggest clones cover around 24% of the sample. The sequenced sample was peripheral blood, obtained on day 0 of AZD1222 vaccination. These receptors were collected from an adult in good health.

The DNA for the CDR3 is TGTGCCAGCAGCTTAGAGGGCCCTGAGGCACCCCTCCACTTT. Amino acid sequence: CASSLEGPEAPLHF. The chain employs TRBV7-9 and TRBJ1-6; D is undetermined. Germline V lookup: CDR1 SEHNR, CDR2 FQNEAQ (reference sequence). The CDR3 is 14 residues long. The germline V and J ends were trimmed by 1 base and 11 bases, with 12 bases remaining between them.

V and J are TRBV7-9 and TRBJ1-6; 9 bases line up with TRBD1. Germline CDR1 and CDR2: SEHNR and FQNEAQ (reference sequence). This CDR3 contains 16 residues. The V and J ends lost 0 bases and 10 bases, in that order; junction bases with no gene match: 7. The chain's CDR3 is CASSLAIGQGSSPLHF. CDR3 bases: TGTGCCAGCAGCTTAGCCATTGGACAGGGGAGCTCACCCCTCCACTTT.

This chain uses TRBV6-5 with TRBJ1-2; 8 bases line up with TRBD1. The germline V gene encodes CDR1 MNHEY and CDR2 SVGAGI. V gave up 10 bases and J gave up 8 bases; unmatched junction bases: 9. The CDR3 is made up of 12 amino acids. CDR3 amino acids: CATVQGASGYTF. The DNA of the CDR3 is TGTGCCACAGTCCAGGGGGCTAGCGGCTACACCTTC.

This chain uses TRBV4-1 with TRBJ1-1; D is unclear. Trimming cost V 1 base and J 4 bases, with 7 bases left between them. Germline CDR1 is MGHRA and CDR2 is YSYEKL. The CDR3 is made up of 13 amino acids. The CDR3, as DNA: TGCGCCAGCAGCCAAGGCCAAGGCACTGAAGCTTTCTTT. The encoded protein is CASSQGQGTEAFF.

The chain recombines TRBV28 with TRBJ1-2; D is ambiguous. The CDR3 totals 15 residues. Germline CDR1 is MDHEN and CDR2 is SYDVKM. The V end lost 4 bases, the J end lost 5 bases, and 17 bases lay between the germline ends. The CDR3 bases are TGTGCCAGCAGTTCCCCTGACTGGGGATGGTATGGCTACACCTTC. Translated: CASSSPDWGWYGYTF.

The chain recombines TRBV5-1 with TRBJ1-3; D uncertain. V was shortened by 2 bases and J by 0 bases, with 9 bases between the two germline ends. In germline, CDR1 is SGHRS, CDR2 YFSETQ. CDR3 length: 15 amino acids. CDR3 nucleotides: TGCGCCAGCAGCTTAGGCGAAAGCTCTGGAAACACCATATATTTT. This translates into CASSLGESSGNTIYF.

The chain links TRBV29-1 to TRBJ2-1; the match to TRBD1 covers 10 bases. The length of the CDR3 is 12 residues. Germline-derived CDR1 and CDR2 are SQVTM and ANQGSEA. V shed 7 bases and J 4 bases; nucleotides not matched to a gene: 1. CDR3 sequence: CSGGQGYNEQFF. As DNA, the CDR3 is TGCAGCGGGGGACAGGGGTACAATGAGCAGTTCTTC.

The V and J genes are TRBV7-9 and TRBJ2-3; 9 bases line up with TRBD2. This CDR3 has 16 amino acids. V lost 4 bases, J lost 2 bases, and 7 bases stayed unmatched. Germline V gene sequence: CDR1 SEHNR, CDR2 FQNEAQ (reference sequence). The DNA of the CDR3 is TGTGCCAGCAGCTCGACGTCTAGCGGGGCCACAGATACGCAGTATTTT. Protein sequence: CASSSTSSGATDTQYF.

The CDR3 region has the DNA TGCAGCGCCGTGGCGGCTAGGGCCCAAGAGACCCAGTACTTC. It codes for CSAVAARAQETQYF. The genes are TRBV29-1 and TRBJ2-5; D gene uncertain. V lost 7 bases to trimming and J lost 1 base, with 16 bases between them. The CDR3 is made up of 14 amino acids. Looked up from germline, CDR1 is SQVTM and CDR2 is ANQGSEA.

The chain is built from TRBV5-6 and TRBJ2-1, with 9 bases matching TRBD1. Unmatched junction bases numbered 14, after V lost 4 bases and J lost 0 bases. The length of the CDR3 is 19 residues. The germline CDR1 and CDR2 sequences are SGHDT and YYEEEE. The CDR3 reads CASSGDRGMTSRSYNEQFF. The CDR3 DNA reads as TGTGCCAGCAGCGGCGACAGGGGGATGACTAGCCGCTCCTACAATGAGCAGTTCTTC.

V gene TRBV28 combines with J gene TRBJ1-2; the match to TRBD1 covers 7 bases. The CDR3 extends over 13 amino acids. Trimming removed 2 bases from V and 7 bases from J; junction bases left unmatched: 4. The germline gives CDR1 MDHEN, CDR2 SYDVKM. CDR3 region: CASSLNRGAGYTF. CDR3 sequence (DNA): TGTGCCAGCAGTTTAAACAGGGGAGCTGGCTACACCTTC.

The chain is built from TRBV19 and TRBJ1-5; 7 positions agree with TRBD1. CDR1 and CDR2 (germline): LNHDA, SQIVND (reference sequence). The ends lost 5 bases at V and 7 bases at J; junction bases unmatched: 14. The CDR3 is 16 amino acids. CDR3 protein: CASSPPRRQGGQPQHF. The CDR3 coding sequence is TGTGCCAGTAGTCCCCCCCGCAGACAGGGTGGCCAGCCCCAGCATTTT.

This chain connects TRBV2 to TRBJ2-7; D unclear. V was cut by 4 bases and J by 5 bases, with 6 bases left in between. There are 11 residues in the CDR3. Germline V gene sequence: CDR1 SNHLY, CDR2 FYNNEI. DNA of the CDR3: TGTGCCAGCAGTGTTACGGACGAGCAGTACTTC. Its protein product is CASSVTDEQYF. Full variable domain (outside the CDR3, taken from reference TRBV2 and TRBJ2-7): EPEVTQTPSHQVTQMGQEVILRCVPISNHLYFYWYRQILGQKVEFLVSFYNNEISEKSEIFDDQFSVERPDGSNFTLKIRSTKLEDSAMYFCASSVTDEQYFGPGTRLTVT.

The chain joins TRBV6-5 to TRBJ1-2; 9 bases are shared with TRBD1. Germline trimming cut 0 bases from V and 6 bases from J; bases unmatched to any gene: 5. This CDR3 is 15 amino acids long. Germline CDR1 and CDR2: MNHEY and SVGAGI. CDR3 sequence reads: CASSYSRTGEDGYTF. CDR3 DNA: TGTGCCAGCAGTTACTCGAGGACAGGGGAAGATGGCTACACCTTC.

V and J are TRBV7-9 and TRBJ1-5; possible D gene TRBD1, 5 bases. Germline CDR1 and CDR2: SEHNR and FQNEAQ (reference sequence). V was cut by 1 base and J by 4 bases, with 14 bases left in between. The CDR3 contains 16 residues. The CDR3 region is CASSLVGATDNQPQHF. DNA of the CDR3: TGTGCCAGCAGCTTAGTAGGGGCCACAGATAATCAGCCCCAGCATTTT.

V usage is TRBV6-5 and J usage is TRBJ1-5, with D perhaps TRBD1 (6 bases). The V gene's germline CDR1 is MNHEY and CDR2 SVGAGI. The CDR3 has 15 residues. The V gene lost 5 bases and the J gene lost 1 base, with 12 bases spanning the gap. The CDR3 nucleotides read TGTGCCAGCAGTCCCCAGGGGCGAAGCAATCAGCCCCAGCATTTT. Translated, it gives CASSPQGRSNQPQHF.

This clone appeared once. The chain employs TRBV4-1 and TRBJ1-2, with D uncertain. This CDR3 has 14 residues. V shed 2 bases and J shed 8 bases, with 15 bases lying between them. The V gene's germline CDR1 is MGHRA and CDR2 YSYEKL. CDR3 bases: TGCGCCAGCAGCCAATTGGGTTCAGCTCGGGGCTACACCTTC. Translated, it gives CASSQLGSARGYTF.

CDR3 in amino acids: CASSFQVPTEAFF. The CDR3 bases are TGTGCCAGCAGTTTTCAGGTACCCACTGAAGCTTTCTTT. V usage is TRBV28 and J usage is TRBJ1-1; the D is unclear. CDR3 size: 13 residues. V lost 3 bases to trimming and J lost 4 bases, with 9 bases between them. Germline V gene data show CDR1 as MDHEN and CDR2 as SYDVKM.

The chain carries TRBV18 and TRBJ2-5; TRBD2 matches at 9 bases. The length of the CDR3 is 18 residues. V trimming: 3 bases; J trimming: 3 bases; junction bases outside the gene matches: 14. Per the germline V gene, CDR1 is KGHSH and CDR2 is LQKENI. CDR3 sequence: CASSPNLPGGGGKETQYF. The CDR3 nucleotides read TGTGCCAGCTCACCGAACCTCCCAGGCGGGGGGGGAAAAGAGACCCAGTACTTC.

This chain connects TRBV4-3 to TRBJ2-5; D is ambiguous. Per germline, CDR1 LGHNA and CDR2 YSLEER. The CDR3 is 15 amino acids. V lost 2 bases and J 1 base, leaving 11 bases between the germline ends. The CDR3 spells CASSQTRVLQETQYF. CDR3 sequence (DNA): TGCGCCAGCAGCCAAACTCGAGTGCTCCAAGAGACCCAGTACTTC.

The rearrangement uses TRBV9 and TRBJ1-1; D call uncertain. The germline V gene has CDR1 SGDLS and CDR2 YYNGEE. The CDR3 totals 13 residues. Trimming removed 0 bases at V and 7 bases at J, with 10 bases between. This CDR3 reads CASSVVIGNEAFF. The CDR3 bases are TGTGCCAGCAGCGTAGTGATTGGGAATGAAGCTTTCTTT.

In its sample, this clone was seen a few times. The V gene is TRBV20-1, the J gene TRBJ1-1; D remains ambiguous. The CDR3 runs 11 residues. Germline loops: CDR1 DFQATT, CDR2 SNEGSKA (reference sequence). The V end was cut by 5 bases, the J end by 1 base, with 5 bases between. The CDR3: CSAFGNTEAFF. The CDR3 DNA sequence: TGCAGTGCTTTCGGGAACACTGAAGCTTTCTTT.

This clone was seen a few times. The chain links TRBV5-1 to TRBJ1-6, with a weak D call TRBD1 (6 bases). The V gene's germline CDR1 is SGHRS and CDR2 YFSETQ. The CDR3 length is 14 residues. V was cut by 0 bases and J by 5 bases, with 6 bases left in between. CDR3 amino acids: CASSLGTDNSPLHF. The CDR3 coding sequence is TGCGCCAGCAGCTTGGGGACAGATAATTCACCCCTCCACTTT.

The chain couples TRBV7-8 to TRBJ1-2; D gene unclear. Germline CDR1 reads SGHVS; CDR2 reads FQNEAQ. The CDR3 consists of 17 residues. Trimming cost V 5 bases and J 0 bases, with 19 bases left between them. In DNA form, the CDR3 reads TGTGCCAGCAGCCCGCGAAGATCGGGGTCCTCTAACTATGGCTACACCTTC. Residues: CASSPRRSGSSNYGYTF.

The chain employs TRBV30 and TRBJ2-6; the D gene could be TRBD1 or TRBD2 (5 bases each). There are 19 residues in the CDR3. The V gene's germline CDR1 is GTSNPN and CDR2 SVGIG (reference sequence). Trimming removed 0 bases at V and 0 bases at J, with 18 bases between. The DNA for the CDR3 is TGTGCCTGGAGTGTCCCGAGAACGGGACCCAGCTCTGGGGCCAACGTCCTGACTTTC. The encoded protein is CAWSVPRTGPSSGANVLTF.

The rearrangement uses TRBV30 and TRBJ2-7, with no clear D. V lost 0 bases to trimming and J lost 3 bases, with 6 bases between them. This CDR3 is 12 amino acids long. Per germline, CDR1 GTSNPN and CDR2 SVGIG (reference sequence). The CDR3 spells CAWSVDIYEQYF. The DNA of the CDR3 is TGTGCCTGGAGTGTAGATATCTACGAGCAGTACTTC.

The chain employs TRBV7-2 and TRBJ2-5; tentative D call: TRBD1 (5 bases). With 3 bases removed from V and 2 bases from J, the gap between germline ends came to 13 bases. The germline CDR1 and CDR2 sequences are SGHTA and FQGNSA. The CDR3 is made up of 15 amino acids. Written as DNA, the CDR3 is TGTGCCAGCAGCTTCACGACAGCCGAACAAGAGACCCAGTACTTC. Translating gives CASSFTTAEQETQYF.